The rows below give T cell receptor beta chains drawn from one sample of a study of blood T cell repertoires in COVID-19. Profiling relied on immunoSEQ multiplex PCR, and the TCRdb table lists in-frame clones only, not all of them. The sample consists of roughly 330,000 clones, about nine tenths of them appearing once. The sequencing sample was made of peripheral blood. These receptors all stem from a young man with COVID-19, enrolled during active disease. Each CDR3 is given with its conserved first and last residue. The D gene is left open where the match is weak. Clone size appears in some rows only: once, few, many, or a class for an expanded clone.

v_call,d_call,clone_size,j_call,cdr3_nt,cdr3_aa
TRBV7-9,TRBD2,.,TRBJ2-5,TGTGCCAGCAGCTTGTCCTGGACTAGCGGGGGGGCATCAGAGACCCAGTACTTC,CASSLSWTSGGASETQYF
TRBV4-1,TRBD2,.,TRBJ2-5,TGCGCCAGCAGCCAAGATAGTAGCGGGGGGGCGGGCGAGACCCAGTACTTC,CASSQDSSGGAGETQYF
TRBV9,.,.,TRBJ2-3,TGTGCCAGCAGCGTAAGAGGGAATCCACCCACAGATACGCAGTATTTT,CASSVRGNPPTDTQYF
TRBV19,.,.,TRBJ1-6,TGTGCCAGTAGTACGGACAGCTATAATTCACCCCTCCACTTT,CASSTDSYNSPLHF
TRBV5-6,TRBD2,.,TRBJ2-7,TGTGCCAGCAGTTTGGAGCGGGGCCCAACCTACGAGCAGTACTTC,CASSLERGPTYEQYF
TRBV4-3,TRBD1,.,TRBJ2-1,TGCGCCAGCAGCCAAGGAGGGGGCGCCTACAATGAGCAGTTCTTC,CASSQGGGAYNEQFF
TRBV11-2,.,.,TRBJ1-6,TGTGCCAGCAGGAATGTTGGGGCTGGCTCACCCCTCCACTTT,CASRNVGAGSPLHF
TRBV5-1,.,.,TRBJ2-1,TGCGCCAGCAGCTCCCGTCCAGGGGGGCCCTACAATGAGCAGTTCTTC,CASSSRPGGPYNEQFF
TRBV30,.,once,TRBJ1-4,TGTGCCTGGAGTCAGGGGATTACAAATGAAAAACTGTTTTTT,CAWSQGITNEKLFF
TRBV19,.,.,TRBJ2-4,TGTGCCAATACTGGTTTGGCCAAAAACATTCAGTACTTC,CANTGLAKNIQYF
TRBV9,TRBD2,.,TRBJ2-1,TGTGCCAGCAGCGTAGGAGTAGCGGGGGTTTTCAATGAGCAGTTCTTC,CASSVGVAGVFNEQFF
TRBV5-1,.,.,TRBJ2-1,TGCGCCAGCAGCATCACCCTCGCGGCTATGGCCTACAATGAGCAGTTCTTC,CASSITLAAMAYNEQFF